The following is a T cell receptor beta chain sequence with its context. With 1 base removed from V and 6 bases from J, the gap between germline ends came to 12 bases. The germline V gene encodes CDR1 SGHDN and CDR2 FVKESK. The CDR3 is 15 amino acids. These data belong to a study of blood T cell repertoires in COVID-19. Turning to the study itself: The United States, Italy and Spain provided the acute and convalescent COVID-19 samples.

Clones were sequenced by immunoSEQ multiplex PCR, and TCRdb holds only the in-frame ones, with some missing. The table has over 150,000 clones, roughly four fifths seen once. The receptor comes from a woman between 55 and 75 years old with COVID-19, enrolled during active disease. Sequences were obtained from peripheral blood. This chain joins TRBV14 and TRBJ1-4; possible D gene TRBD1, 5 bases. The CDR3 sequence is CASSQVRGSDEKLFF. For the CDR3, the DNA is TGTGCCAGCAGCCAAGTAAGGGGCAGCGATGAAAAACTGTTTTTT. Filled out from reference TRBV14 and TRBJ1-4, the complete variable domain reads EAGVTQFPSHSVIEKGQTVTLRCDPISGHDNLYWYRRVMGKEIKFLLHFVKESKQDESGMPNNRFLAERTGGTYSTLKVQPAELEDSGVYFCASSQVRGSDEKLFFGSGTQLSVL.